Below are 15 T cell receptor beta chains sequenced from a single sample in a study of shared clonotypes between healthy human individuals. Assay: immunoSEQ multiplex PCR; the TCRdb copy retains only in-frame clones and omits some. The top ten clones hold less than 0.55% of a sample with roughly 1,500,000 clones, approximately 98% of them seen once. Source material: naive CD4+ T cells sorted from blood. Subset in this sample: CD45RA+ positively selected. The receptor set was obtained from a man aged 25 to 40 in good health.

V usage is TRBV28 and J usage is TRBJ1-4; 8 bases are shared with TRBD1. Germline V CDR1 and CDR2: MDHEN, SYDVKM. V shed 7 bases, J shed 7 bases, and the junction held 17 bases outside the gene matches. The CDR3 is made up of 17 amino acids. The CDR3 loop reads CASIGSGGLLRPEKLFF. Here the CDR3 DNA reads TGTGCCAGCATAGGTTCAGGGGGCCTACTAAGACCTGAAAAACTGTTTTTT.

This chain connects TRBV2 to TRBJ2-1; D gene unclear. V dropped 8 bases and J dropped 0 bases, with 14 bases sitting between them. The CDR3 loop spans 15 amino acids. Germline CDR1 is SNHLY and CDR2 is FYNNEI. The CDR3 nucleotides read TGTGCCAGCGGCTCCTACGGTAGCTCCTACAATGAGCAGTTCTTC. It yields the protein CASGSYGSSYNEQFF. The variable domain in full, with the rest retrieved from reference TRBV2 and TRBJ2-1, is EPEVTQTPSHQVTQMGQEVILRCVPISNHLYFYWYRQILGQKVEFLVSFYNNEISEKSEIFDDQFSVERPDGSNFTLKIRSTKLEDSAMYFCASGSYGSSYNEQFFGPGTRLTVL.

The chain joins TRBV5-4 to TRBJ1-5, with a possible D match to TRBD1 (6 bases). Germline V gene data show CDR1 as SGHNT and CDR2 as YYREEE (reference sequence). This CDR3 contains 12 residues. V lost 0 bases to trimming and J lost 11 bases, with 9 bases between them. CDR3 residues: CASSLDQGSQHF. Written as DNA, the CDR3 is TGTGCCAGCAGCTTGGATCAGGGGTCCCAGCATTTT.

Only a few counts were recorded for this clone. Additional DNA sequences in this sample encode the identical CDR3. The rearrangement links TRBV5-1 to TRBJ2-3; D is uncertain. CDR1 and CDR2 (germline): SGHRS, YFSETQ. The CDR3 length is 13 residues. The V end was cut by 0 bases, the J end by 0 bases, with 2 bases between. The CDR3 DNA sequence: TGCGCCAGCAGCTTGGACAGCACAGATACGCAGTATTTT. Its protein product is CASSLDSTDTQYF.

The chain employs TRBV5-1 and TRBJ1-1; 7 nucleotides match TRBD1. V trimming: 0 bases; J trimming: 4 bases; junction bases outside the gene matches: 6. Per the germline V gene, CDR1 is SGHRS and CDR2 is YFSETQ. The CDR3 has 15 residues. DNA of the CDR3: TGCGCCAGCAGCTTGGGGGCGGACAGGCCCACTGAAGCTTTCTTT. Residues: CASSLGADRPTEAFF.

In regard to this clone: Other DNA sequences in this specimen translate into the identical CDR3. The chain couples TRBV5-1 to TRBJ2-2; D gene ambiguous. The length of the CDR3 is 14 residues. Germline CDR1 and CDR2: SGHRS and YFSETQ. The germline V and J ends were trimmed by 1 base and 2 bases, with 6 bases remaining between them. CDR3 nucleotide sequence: TGCGCCAGCAGCTTGTCTGGAAACACCGGGGAGCTGTTTTTT. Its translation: CASSLSGNTGELFF.

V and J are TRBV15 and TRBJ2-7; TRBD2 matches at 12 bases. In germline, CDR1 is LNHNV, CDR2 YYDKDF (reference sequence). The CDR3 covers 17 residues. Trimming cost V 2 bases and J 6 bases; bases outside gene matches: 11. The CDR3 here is CATSRKKLAGGTPEQYF. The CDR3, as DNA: TGTGCCACCAGCAGAAAGAAGCTAGCGGGAGGGACGCCCGAGCAGTACTTC. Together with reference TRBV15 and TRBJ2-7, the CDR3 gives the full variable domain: DAMVIQNPRYQVTQFGKPVTLSCSQTLNHNVMYWYQQKSSQAPKLLFHYYDKDFNNEADTPDNFQSRRPNTSFCFLDIRSPGLGDTAMYLCATSRKKLAGGTPEQYFGPGTRLTVT.

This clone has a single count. CDR3: CASSLAQSYGQQQFF. CDR3 in DNA: TGCGCCAGCAGCTTGGCCCAGTCTTACGGACAGCAGCAGTTCTTC. The V and J genes are TRBV5-1 and TRBJ2-1; D perhaps matches TRBD1 (6 bases). This CDR3 region has 15 residues. The germline V and J ends were trimmed by 0 bases and 11 bases, with 18 bases remaining between them. Germline CDR1 and CDR2: SGHRS and YFSETQ.

The CDR3: CATSRDQRLAGTYEQYF. CDR3 DNA sequence: TGTGCCACCAGCAGAGATCAGAGACTAGCGGGGACGTACGAGCAGTACTTC. This chain links TRBV15 with TRBJ2-7, with 11 bases matching TRBD2. The CDR3 loop spans 17 amino acids. Trimming took 0 bases from V and 4 from J; bases not matched to a gene: 8. Germline assignment: CDR1 LNHNV and CDR2 YYDKDF (reference sequence).

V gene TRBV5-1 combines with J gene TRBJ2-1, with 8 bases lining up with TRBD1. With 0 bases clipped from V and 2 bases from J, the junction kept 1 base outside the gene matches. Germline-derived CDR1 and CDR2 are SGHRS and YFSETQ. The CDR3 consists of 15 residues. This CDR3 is CASSLDRGTYNEQFF. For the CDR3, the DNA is TGCGCCAGCAGCTTGGACAGGGGGACCTACAATGAGCAGTTCTTC. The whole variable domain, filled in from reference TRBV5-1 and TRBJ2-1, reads KAGVTQTPRYLIKTRGQQVTLSCSPISGHRSVSWYQQTPGQGLQFLFEYFSETQRNKGNFPGRFSGRQFSNSRSEMNVSTLELGDSALYLCASSLDRGTYNEQFFGPGTRLTVL.

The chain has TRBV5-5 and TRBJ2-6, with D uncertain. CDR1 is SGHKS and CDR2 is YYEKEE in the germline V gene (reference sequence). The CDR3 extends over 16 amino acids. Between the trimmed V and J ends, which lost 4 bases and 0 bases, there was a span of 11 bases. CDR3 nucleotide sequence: TGTGCCAGCAGCCTCCCGACACTCTCTGGGGCCAACGTCCTGACTTTC. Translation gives CASSLPTLSGANVLTF. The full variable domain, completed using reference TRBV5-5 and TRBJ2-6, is DAGVTQSPTHLIKTRGQQVTLRCSPISGHKSVSWYQQVLGQGPQFIFQYYEKEERGRGNFPDRFSARQFPNYSSELNVNALLLGDSALYLCASSLPTLSGANVLTFGAGSRLTVL.

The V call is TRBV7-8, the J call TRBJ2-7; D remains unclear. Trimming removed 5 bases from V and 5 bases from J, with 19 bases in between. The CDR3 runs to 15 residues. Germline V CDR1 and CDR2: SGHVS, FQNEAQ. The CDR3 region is CASSHTSISGHEQYF. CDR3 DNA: TGTGCCAGCAGCCACACCAGCATTTCAGGCCACGAGCAGTACTTC.

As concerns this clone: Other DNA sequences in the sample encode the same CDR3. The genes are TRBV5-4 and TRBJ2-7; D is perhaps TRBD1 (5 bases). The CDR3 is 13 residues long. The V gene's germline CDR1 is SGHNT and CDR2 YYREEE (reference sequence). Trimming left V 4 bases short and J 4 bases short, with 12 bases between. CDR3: CASSIRQTYEQYF. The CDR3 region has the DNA TGTGCCAGCAGCATCCGACAGACATACGAGCAGTACTTC.

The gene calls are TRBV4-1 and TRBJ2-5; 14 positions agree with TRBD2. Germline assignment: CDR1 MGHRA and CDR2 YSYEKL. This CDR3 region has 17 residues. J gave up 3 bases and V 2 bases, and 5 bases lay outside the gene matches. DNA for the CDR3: TGCGCCAGCAGCCAAAACCCGGGACTAGCGGGAGAAGAGACCCAGTACTTC. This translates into CASSQNPGLAGEETQYF.

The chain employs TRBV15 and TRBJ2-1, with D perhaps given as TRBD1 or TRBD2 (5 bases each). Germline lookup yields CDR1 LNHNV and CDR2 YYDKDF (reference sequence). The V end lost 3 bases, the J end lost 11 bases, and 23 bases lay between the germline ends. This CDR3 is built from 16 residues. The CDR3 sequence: CATSRAAAPDRDQQFF. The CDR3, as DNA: TGTGCCACCAGCAGGGCCGCCGCCCCGGATCGGGACCAGCAGTTCTTC.